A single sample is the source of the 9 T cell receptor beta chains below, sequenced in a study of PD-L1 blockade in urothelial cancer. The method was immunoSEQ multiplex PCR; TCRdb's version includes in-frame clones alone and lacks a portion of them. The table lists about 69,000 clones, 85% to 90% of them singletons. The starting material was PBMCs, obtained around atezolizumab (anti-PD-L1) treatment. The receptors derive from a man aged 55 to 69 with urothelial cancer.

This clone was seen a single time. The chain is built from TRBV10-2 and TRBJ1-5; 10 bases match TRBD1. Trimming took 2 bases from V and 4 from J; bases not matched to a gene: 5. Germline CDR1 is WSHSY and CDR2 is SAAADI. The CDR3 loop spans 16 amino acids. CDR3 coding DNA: TGCGCCAGCAGTGAGATAGGGACAGGGGTTAATCAGCCCCAGCATTTT. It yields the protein CASSEIGTGVNQPQHF.

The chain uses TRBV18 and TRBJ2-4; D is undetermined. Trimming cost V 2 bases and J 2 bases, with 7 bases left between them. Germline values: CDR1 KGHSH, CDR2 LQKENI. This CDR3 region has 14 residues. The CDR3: CASSPFSSKNIQYF. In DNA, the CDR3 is TGTGCCAGCTCACCATTCTCGTCCAAAAACATTCAGTACTTC.

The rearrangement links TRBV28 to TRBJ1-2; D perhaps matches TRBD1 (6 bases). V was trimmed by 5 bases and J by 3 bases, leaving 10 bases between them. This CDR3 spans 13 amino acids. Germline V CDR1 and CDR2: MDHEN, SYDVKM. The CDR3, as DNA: TGTGCCAGCAGTCCAGGGGCCCACTATGGCTACACCTTC. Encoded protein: CASSPGAHYGYTF.

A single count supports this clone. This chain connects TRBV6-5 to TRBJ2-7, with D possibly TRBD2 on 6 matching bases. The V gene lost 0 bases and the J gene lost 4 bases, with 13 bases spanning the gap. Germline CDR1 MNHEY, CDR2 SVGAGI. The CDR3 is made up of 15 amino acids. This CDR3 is CASSYSANGGYEQYF. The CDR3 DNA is TGTGCCAGCAGTTACTCAGCTAACGGGGGTTACGAGCAGTACTTC.

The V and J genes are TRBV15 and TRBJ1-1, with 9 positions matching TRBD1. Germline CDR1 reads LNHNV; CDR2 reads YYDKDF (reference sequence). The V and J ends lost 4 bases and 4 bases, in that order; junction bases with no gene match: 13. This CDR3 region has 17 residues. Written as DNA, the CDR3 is TGTGCCACCAGCAATCCTTCTACAGGGGGCAGCGGCACTGAAGCTTTCTTT. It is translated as CATSNPSTGGSGTEAFF. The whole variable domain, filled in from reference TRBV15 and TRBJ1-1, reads DAMVIQNPRYQVTQFGKPVTLSCSQTLNHNVMYWYQQKSSQAPKLLFHYYDKDFNNEADTPDNFQSRRPNTSFCFLDIRSPGLGDTAMYLCATSNPSTGGSGTEAFFGQGTRLTVV.

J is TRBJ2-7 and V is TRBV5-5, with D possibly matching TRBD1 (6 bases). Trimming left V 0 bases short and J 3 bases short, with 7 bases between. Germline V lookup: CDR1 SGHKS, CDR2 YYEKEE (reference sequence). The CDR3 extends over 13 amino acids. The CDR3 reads CASSLDRDYEQYF. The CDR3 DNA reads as TGTGCCAGCAGCTTGGACAGGGACTACGAGCAGTACTTC.

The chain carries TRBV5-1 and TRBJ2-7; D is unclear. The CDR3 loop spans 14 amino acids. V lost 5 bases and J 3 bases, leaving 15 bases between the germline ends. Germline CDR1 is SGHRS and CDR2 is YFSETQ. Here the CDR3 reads CASRRDLEDYEQYF. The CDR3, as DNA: TGCGCCAGCAGGCGAGATCTAGAGGACTACGAGCAGTACTTC. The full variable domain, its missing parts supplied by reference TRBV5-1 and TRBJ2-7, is KAGVTQTPRYLIKTRGQQVTLSCSPISGHRSVSWYQQTPGQGLQFLFEYFSETQRNKGNFPGRFSGRQFSNSRSEMNVSTLELGDSALYLCASRRDLEDYEQYFGPGTRLTVT.

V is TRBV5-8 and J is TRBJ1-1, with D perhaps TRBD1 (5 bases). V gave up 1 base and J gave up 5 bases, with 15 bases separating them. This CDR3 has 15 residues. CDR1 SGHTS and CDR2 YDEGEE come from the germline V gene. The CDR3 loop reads CASSLWGDRTTEAFF. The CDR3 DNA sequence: TGTGCCAGCAGCTTGTGGGGGGATAGGACTACTGAAGCTTTCTTT.

Here the CDR3 reads CASSLGGTSGANEQFF. The CDR3 bases are TGTGCCAGCAGCTTAGGAGGGACTAGCGGGGCCAATGAGCAGTTCTTC. This chain links TRBV7-2 with TRBJ2-1; 13 bases line up with TRBD2. Trimming at V came to 1 base and at J to 6 bases, leaving 3 bases not matched to a gene. Germline loops: CDR1 SGHTA, CDR2 FQGNSA. CDR3 length: 16 amino acids.